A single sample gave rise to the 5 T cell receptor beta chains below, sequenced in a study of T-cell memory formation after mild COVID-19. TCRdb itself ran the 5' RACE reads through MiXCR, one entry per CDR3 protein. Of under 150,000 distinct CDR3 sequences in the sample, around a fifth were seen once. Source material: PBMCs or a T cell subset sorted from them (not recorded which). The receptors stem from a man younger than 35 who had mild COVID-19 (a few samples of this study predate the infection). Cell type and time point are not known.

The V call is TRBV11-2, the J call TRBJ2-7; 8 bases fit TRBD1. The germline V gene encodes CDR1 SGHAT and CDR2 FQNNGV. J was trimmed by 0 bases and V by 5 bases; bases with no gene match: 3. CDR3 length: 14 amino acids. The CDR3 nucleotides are TGTGCCAGCAGCCATGGGACAGGCTCCTACGAGCAGTACGTC. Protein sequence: CASSHGTGSYEQYV.

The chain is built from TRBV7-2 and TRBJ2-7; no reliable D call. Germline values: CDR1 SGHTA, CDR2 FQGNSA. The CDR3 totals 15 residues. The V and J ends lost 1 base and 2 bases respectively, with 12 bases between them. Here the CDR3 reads CASSLVSLTAYEQYF. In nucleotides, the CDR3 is TGTGCCAGCAGCTTAGTGTCTCTCACAGCCTACGAGCAGTACTTC.

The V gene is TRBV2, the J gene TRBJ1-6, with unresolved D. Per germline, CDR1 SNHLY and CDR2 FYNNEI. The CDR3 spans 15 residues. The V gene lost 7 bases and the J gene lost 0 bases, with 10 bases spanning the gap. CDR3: CASTAASSYNSPLHF. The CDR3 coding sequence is TGTGCCAGCACCGCTGCGAGCTCCTATAATTCACCCCTCCACTTT.

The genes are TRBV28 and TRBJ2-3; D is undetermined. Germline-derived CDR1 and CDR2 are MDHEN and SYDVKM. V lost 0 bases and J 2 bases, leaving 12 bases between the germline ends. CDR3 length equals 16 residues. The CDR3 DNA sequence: TGTGCCAGCAGTTTATGGGCCACATACTCCACAGATACGCAGTATTTT. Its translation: CASSLWATYSTDTQYF.

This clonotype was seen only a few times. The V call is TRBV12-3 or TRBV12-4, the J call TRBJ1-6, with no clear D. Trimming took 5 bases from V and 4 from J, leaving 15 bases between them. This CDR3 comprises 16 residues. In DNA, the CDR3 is TGTGCCAGCAGTCCGGACCGGGCGGGATATAATTCACCCCTCCACTTT. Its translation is CASSPDRAGYNSPLHF.